The sequence of this T cell receptor (beta chain) was determined in a study of early T cells in non-severe SARS-CoV-2 infection. Across the whole study: Unpaired chains resulted from sequencing bulk RNA of unsorted whole blood.

CDR1 is SGHRS, CDR2 YFSETQ, per germline. The CDR3 spans 14 residues. The V end lost 1 base, the J end lost 3 bases, and 7 bases lay between the germline ends. The protocol attached unique molecular identifiers to individual cDNA molecules. TCRdb re-analysed the 5' RACE reads in MiXCR, keeping a single row per CDR3 protein. The sample contains around 60,000 distinct CDR3 sequences, 10% to 15% of which appear only once. This clonotype was recorded at least ten times. V gene TRBV5-1 combines with J gene TRBJ1-4; D remains unclear. The sequenced material came from whole blood. This receptor was identified in an adult who was a healthcare worker with PCR-confirmed SARS-CoV-2 infection or an uninfected control (not recorded which). For the CDR3, the DNA is TGCGCCAGCAGCTTGTCGCCAGCTAATGAAAAACTGTTTTTT. Translation gives CASSLSPANEKLFF.